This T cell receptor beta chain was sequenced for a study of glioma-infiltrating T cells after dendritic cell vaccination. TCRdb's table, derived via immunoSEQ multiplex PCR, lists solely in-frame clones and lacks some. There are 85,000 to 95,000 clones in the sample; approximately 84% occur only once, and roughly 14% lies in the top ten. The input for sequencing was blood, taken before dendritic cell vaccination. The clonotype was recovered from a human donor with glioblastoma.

The DNA for the CDR3 is TGTGCCAGCAGTGAAGTTGAACTAGCGGGAATCCCCCAGGTAGCAGATACGCAGTATTTT. It yields the protein CASSEVELAGIPQVADTQYF. The gene calls are TRBV2 and TRBJ2-3; 10 nucleotides match TRBD2. Trimming took 1 base from V and 4 from J; bases not matched to a gene: 17. Per germline, CDR1 SNHLY and CDR2 FYNNEI. This CDR3 comprises 20 residues.